This T cell receptor (beta chain) is drawn from a study of CD8 T cells in ankylosing spondylitis. Study-wide results and limits: One TCR beta motif, made up of roughly eight highly homologous variants, appeared characteristic of ankylosing spondylitis blood. Earlier authors reported some of these motif variants in reactive arthritis synovial fluid and blood. Reportedly, significant enrichment of disease-linked clones occurred in matched ankylosing spondylitis synovial fluid.

With molecular barcodes, quantitative 5'-RACE was used to make the TCR beta libraries. One entry per CDR3 protein, called by TCRdb with MiXCR from the 5' RACE reads. The data contain roughly 200,000 distinct CDR3 sequences, 20% to 30% of them seen just once; the ten biggest clones take up under 7%. CDR1 and CDR2 from the germline V gene are DFQATT and SNEGSKA (reference sequence). V lost 4 bases and J lost 5, with 21 bases in between. The CDR3 totals 16 residues. This clonotype was recorded many times. Its target is unknown. The chain uses TRBV20-1 and TRBJ2-1; no reliable D call. This TCR derives from a male donor with ankylosing spondylitis or in good health (not recorded which). The sequencing input was blood, either unsorted or a sorted T cell fraction (not recorded which). CDR3 coding DNA: TGCAGTGCTATCAGACCCCGGAGTGGGGTTGACAATGAGCAGTTCTTC. Protein: CSAIRPRSGVDNEQFF.